Shown below are 31 T cell receptor beta chains from a single sample sequenced in a study of CD8+ T cells in alopecia areata. RNA, once extracted, was reverse transcribed into cDNA for use as the sequencing template. Produced via immunoSEQ multiplex PCR; TCRdb's table is partial and in-frame only. The sample has around 82,000 clones, just over 50% seen once; the top ten hold about 6%. Material for sequencing was NKG2D-high CD8+ T cells sorted from blood. The receptors stem from a human donor with alopecia areata.

The chain employs TRBV5-1 and TRBJ2-2; a possible D gene is TRBD1 (6 bases). CDR1 is SGHRS, CDR2 YFSETQ, per germline. The V gene lost 1 base and the J gene lost 5 bases, with 15 bases spanning the gap. This CDR3 comprises 16 residues. CDR3 loop: CASSLLPGETTGELFF. CDR3 coding DNA: TGCGCCAGCAGCTTGTTGCCAGGGGAGACTACCGGGGAGCTGTTTTTT.

With respect to this clone: Its ends do not fully match the called genes, so a read error is possible. The chain combines TRBV19 with TRBJ1-5; 7 nucleotides match TRBD1. This CDR3 has 14 residues. Per germline, CDR1 LNHDA and CDR2 SQIVND (reference sequence). This chain's CDR3 is CASRTGTANQPRHF. CDR3 DNA: TGTGCCAGTCGAACCGGGACAGCTAATCAGCCCCGGCATTTT.

The CDR3 reads CASSYRVSGNTIYF. For the CDR3, the DNA is TGTGCCAGCAGTTACCGGGTCTCTGGAAACACCATATATTTT. The chain uses TRBV6-5 and TRBJ1-3, with D unclear. CDR3 size: 14 residues. The V gene's germline CDR1 is MNHEY and CDR2 SVGAGI. V was shortened by 2 bases and J by 0 bases, with 5 bases between the two germline ends.

The chain employs TRBV2 and TRBJ2-3; 7 nucleotides line up with TRBD1. The CDR3 loop spans 15 amino acids. With V trimmed by 4 bases and J by 0 bases, 4 bases remained unmatched. CDR1 is SNHLY, CDR2 FYNNEI, per germline. CDR3 DNA sequence: TGTGCCAGCAGTGCCTACAGGGGTAGCACAGATACGCAGTATTTT. Translation: CASSAYRGSTDTQYF.

This clone has only a few counts. The chain uses TRBV28 and TRBJ1-5, with a possible D match to TRBD1 (6 bases). Trimming cost V 10 bases and J 1 base, with 14 bases left between them. Per the germline V gene, CDR1 is MDHEN and CDR2 is SYDVKM. This CDR3 contains 14 residues. This chain's CDR3 is CATQWGGSNQPQHF. The CDR3 DNA reads as TGTGCCACGCAGTGGGGGGGCAGCAATCAGCCCCAGCATTTT.

This clone has only a few counts. The chain uses TRBV29-1 and TRBJ1-1; D call uncertain. Trimming shortened V by 7 bases and J by 1 base, and 22 bases separated the two germline ends. From germline, CDR1 is SQVTM and CDR2 ANQGSEA. CDR3 length equals 16 residues. CDR3 coding DNA: TGCAGCGCGACGGGAGACCCTTTAAAGTCGAACACTGAAGCTTTCTTT. It is translated as CSATGDPLKSNTEAFF. The variable domain in full, with the rest retrieved from reference TRBV29-1 and TRBJ1-1, is SAVISQKPSRDICQRGTSLTIQCQVDSQVTMMFWYRQQPGQSLTLIATANQGSEATYESGFVIDKFPISRPNLTFSTLTVSNMSPEDSSIYLCSATGDPLKSNTEAFFGQGTRLTVV.

V gene TRBV28 combines with J gene TRBJ2-1, with D unresolved. V was clipped by 5 bases and J by 9 bases, with 11 bases between them. Germline CDR1 and CDR2: MDHEN and SYDVKM. This CDR3 spans 12 amino acids. This chain's CDR3 is CASSPMTPEQFF. CDR3 in DNA: TGTGCCAGCAGTCCAATGACGCCTGAGCAGTTCTTC. Full variable domain (rest looked up from reference TRBV28 and TRBJ2-1): DVKVTQSSRYLVKRTGEKVFLECVQDMDHENMFWYRQDPGLGLRLIYFSYDVKMKEKGDIPEGYSVSREKKERFSLILESASTNQTSMYLCASSPMTPEQFFGPGTRLTVL.

The chain uses TRBV28 and TRBJ2-7; TRBD2 is a possible D gene (6 bases). Trimming stripped 4 bases from V and 4 bases from J, with 14 bases between. There are 14 residues in the CDR3. The germline V gene encodes CDR1 MDHEN and CDR2 SYDVKM. As DNA, the CDR3 is TGTGCCAGCAGTTCCCCCCGACTAGTATACGAGCAGTACTTC. This gives the protein CASSSPRLVYEQYF.

The table lists this clone with a count of one. The chain couples TRBV5-1 to TRBJ2-3, with D unclear. The germline V gene encodes CDR1 SGHRS and CDR2 YFSETQ. V lost 0 bases and J 5 bases, leaving 13 bases between the germline ends. The CDR3 totals 15 residues. The CDR3 DNA sequence: TGCGCCAGCAGCTTGGTGGCCAGCATCGGAGATACGCAGTATTTT. Its protein is CASSLVASIGDTQYF.

The V and J genes are TRBV27 and TRBJ2-5, with 8 bases aligning to TRBD1. This CDR3 spans 14 amino acids. The germline V gene has CDR1 MNHEY and CDR2 SMNVEV (reference sequence). Trimming removed 7 bases from V and 5 bases from J; junction bases left unmatched: 9. The CDR3 DNA sequence: TGTGCCAGCACAGACAGGGGTTTGGGGGAGACCCAGTACTTC. Its translation is CASTDRGLGETQYF.

The CDR3 region has the DNA TGCGCCAGCAGTGAGTCGATGTGGGGCTCGAACTATGGCTACACCTTC. Its translation is CASSESMWGSNYGYTF. This sequence joins TRBV10-2 and TRBJ1-2; possible D gene TRBD1, 5 bases. The germline CDR1 and CDR2 sequences are WSHSY and SAAADI. The V gene lost 0 bases and the J gene lost 2 bases, with 13 bases spanning the gap. This CDR3 contains 16 residues.

V gene TRBV9 combines with J gene TRBJ2-7, with 9 nucleotides matching TRBD1. The J segment lost 6 bases and the V segment lost 3 bases, leaving 4 bases of the junction unmatched. This CDR3 contains 13 residues. Germline V gene sequence: CDR1 SGDLS, CDR2 YYNGEE. The CDR3, as DNA: TGTGCCAGCAGCGCTCGGACAGGGGCCGAGCAGTACTTC. It is translated as CASSARTGAEQYF. Supplemented by reference TRBV9 and TRBJ2-7, the full variable domain reads DSGVTQTPKHLITATGQRVTLRCSPRSGDLSVYWYQQSLDQGLQFLIQYYNGEERAKGNILERFSAQQFPDLHSELNLSSLELGDSALYFCASSARTGAEQYFGPGTRLTVT.

V gene TRBV10-1 combines with J gene TRBJ1-1; D gene ambiguous. V lost 6 bases and J lost 6, with 5 bases in between. In germline, CDR1 is WNHNN, CDR2 SYGVQD (reference sequence). The CDR3 consists of 10 residues. In nucleotides, the CDR3 is TGCGCCAGCAGCCTGTCTGAAGCTTTCTTT. This sequence encodes CASSLSEAFF.

As for this clone: The junction shows a germline mismatch at one end, possibly a read error. This rearrangement joins TRBV4-1 to TRBJ1-1, with a tentative D call TRBD1 (6 bases). This CDR3 has 13 residues. Germline lookup yields CDR1 MGHRA and CDR2 YSYEKL. CDR3 amino acids: CASSQSEGGLPIF. The DNA for the CDR3 is TGCGCCAGCAGCCAATCGGAGGGGGGCCTCCCAATCTTT.

This clone came up a few times. The V and J genes are TRBV2 and TRBJ2-5; D may be TRBD2 (5 bases). The V gene lost 8 bases and the J gene lost 2 bases, with 15 bases spanning the gap. The germline gives CDR1 SNHLY, CDR2 FYNNEI. This CDR3 spans 14 amino acids. CDR3 amino acids: CASRDPAKQETQYF. The CDR3 DNA follows: TGTGCCAGCCGGGATCCAGCGAAACAAGAGACCCAGTACTTC.

The chain is built from TRBV25-1 and TRBJ2-5; unclear D gene. Trimming cost V 7 bases and J 4 bases, with 4 bases left between them. Germline V gene sequence: CDR1 MGHDK, CDR2 SYGVNS. The CDR3 is made up of 10 amino acids. CDR3 loop: CASKGETQYF. CDR3 coding DNA: TGTGCCAGCAAAGGAGAGACCCAGTACTTC.

V gene TRBV5-6 combines with J gene TRBJ2-1, with D possibly being TRBD1 or TRBD2 (5 bases each). Trimming took off 3 bases at V and 8 bases at J, with 15 bases between the two ends. The CDR3 covers 14 residues. Germline V gene sequence: CDR1 SGHDT, CDR2 YYEEEE. CDR3 DNA sequence: TGTGCCAGCAGCTGGGGACCAGGGAGCGATGAGCAGTTCTTC. Its protein product is CASSWGPGSDEQFF.

The genes are TRBV6-6 and TRBJ1-6, with no clear D. Germline lookup yields CDR1 MNHNY and CDR2 SVGAGI (reference sequence). The germline V and J ends were trimmed by 6 bases and 9 bases, with 6 bases remaining between them. The CDR3 is made up of 11 amino acids. CDR3 sequence: CASSRGSPLHF. CDR3 sequence (DNA): TGTGCCAGCAGCCGAGGTTCACCCCTCCACTTT.

V gene TRBV30 combines with J gene TRBJ2-1, with 7 positions matching TRBD1. V lost 2 bases and J lost 7; bases outside the gene matches: 2. The CDR3 has 12 amino acids. The V gene's germline CDR1 is GTSNPN and CDR2 SVGIG (reference sequence). CDR3 bases: TGTGCCTGGAGTATACAGGGGAATGAGCAGTTCTTC. Translating it yields CAWSIQGNEQFF.

A few counts support this clone. The V call is TRBV15, the J call TRBJ2-5; the D gene is possibly TRBD1 (6 bases). V was pared by 3 bases and J by 5 bases, with 13 bases between. This CDR3 has 14 amino acids. Germline V gene lookup returns CDR1 LNHNV and CDR2 YYDKDF (reference sequence). CDR3 sequence: CATSSSGGLETQYF. CDR3 bases: TGTGCCACCAGCAGCTCTGGGGGCCTTGAGACCCAGTACTTC.

Worth noting for this clone: A read error may account for a junction end that differs from germline. Other DNA sequences within the sample encode an identical CDR3. The chain is built from TRBV29-1 and TRBJ2-1; TRBD2 is a possible D gene (6 bases). In germline, CDR1 is SQVTM, CDR2 ANQGSEA. CDR3 length equals 13 residues. The CDR3: CSAILGLRNEQFF. As DNA, the CDR3 is TGTAGCGCGATCTTGGGACTTCGAAATGAGCAGTTCTTC.

The V and J genes are TRBV7-2 and TRBJ2-7; D not resolved. This CDR3 contains 12 residues. Trimming left V 1 base short and J 5 bases short, with 6 bases between. Per the germline V gene, CDR1 is SGHTA and CDR2 is FQGNSA. CDR3: CASSLDRDEQYF. The DNA for the CDR3 is TGTGCCAGCAGCTTAGATCGCGACGAGCAGTACTTC.

The V gene is TRBV28, the J gene TRBJ2-7, with 9 nucleotides matching TRBD2. CDR1 MDHEN and CDR2 SYDVKM come from the germline V gene. This CDR3 has 14 residues. The V gene end was trimmed by 3 bases and the J gene end by 0 bases; junction bases not matched to a gene: 0. This chain's CDR3 is CASSLGLASYEQYF. CDR3 nucleotides: TGTGCCAGCAGTTTGGGACTAGCCTCCTACGAGCAGTACTTC.

The chain combines TRBV11-3 with TRBJ2-7, with TRBD1 matching over 11 bases. The CDR3 has 13 amino acids. CDR1 is SGHNT and CDR2 is YENEEA in the germline V gene. V trimming: 8 bases; J trimming: 2 bases; junction bases outside the gene matches: 2. For the CDR3, the DNA is TGTGCCAGCGTGGGACAGGGGGCCTACGAGCAGTACTTC. Translation: CASVGQGAYEQYF. Combining the CDR3 with reference TRBV11-3 and TRBJ2-7 gives the whole variable domain EAGVVQSPRYKIIEKKQPVAFWCNPISGHNTLYWYLQNLGQGPELLIRYENEEAVDDSQLPKDRFSAERLKGVDSTLKIQPAELGDSAVYLCASVGQGAYEQYFGPGTRLTVT.

The V gene is TRBV7-2, the J gene TRBJ2-7; 9 bases agree with TRBD2. This CDR3 region has 14 residues. The trim removed 3 bases at V and 5 bases at J, leaving 5 bases unmatched. Germline V gene lookup returns CDR1 SGHTA and CDR2 FQGNSA. The CDR3 DNA reads as TGTGCCAGCAGCTTCGTAGCGGGAGACAACGAGCAGTACTTC. Residues: CASSFVAGDNEQYF.

This chain connects TRBV2 to TRBJ2-1, with D hard to call. The CDR3 loop spans 13 amino acids. Between the trimmed V and J ends, which lost 2 bases and 10 bases, there was a span of 12 bases. The germline V gene has CDR1 SNHLY and CDR2 FYNNEI. The DNA of the CDR3 is TGTGCCAGCAGTGAACCAGAACACGTGGAGCAGTTCTTC. Translating it yields CASSEPEHVEQFF.

The V call is TRBV5-1, the J call TRBJ2-5; TRBD1 agrees at 11 bases. Unmatched junction bases numbered 9, after V lost 5 bases and J lost 3 bases. This CDR3 is 16 amino acids long. CDR1 is SGHRS and CDR2 is YFSETQ in the germline V gene. CDR3 sequence (DNA): TGCGCCAGCAGTCCATTGGGACAGGGGGAGGAAGAGACCCAGTACTTC. Translating gives CASSPLGQGEEETQYF.

CDR3 protein: CASSYSEPGWNSPLHF. The CDR3, as DNA: TGTGCCAGCAGTTACTCGGAGCCGGGGTGGAATTCACCCCTCCACTTT. V is TRBV6-5 and J is TRBJ1-6; D not resolved. The CDR3 contains 16 residues. Trimming cost V 0 bases and J 7 bases, with 13 bases left between them. Germline V gene data show CDR1 as MNHEY and CDR2 as SVGAGI.

This sequence joins TRBV27 and TRBJ2-7; 7 bases agree with TRBD2. This CDR3 spans 14 amino acids. Losses at the gene ends were 5 bases for V and 2 bases for J; bases not matched to a gene: 6. Germline V gene sequence: CDR1 MNHEY, CDR2 SMNVEV (reference sequence). This CDR3 is CASSPRGVTYEQYF. The CDR3 DNA follows: TGTGCCAGCAGTCCCCGGGGGGTGACCTACGAGCAGTACTTC.

The genes are TRBV27 and TRBJ2-5, with 8 positions matching TRBD1. The CDR3 sequence is 12 residues long. Germline CDR1 reads MNHEY; CDR2 reads SMNVEV (reference sequence). V dropped 2 bases and J dropped 11; count of bases not matched to a gene: 4. The CDR3 reads CASSLVDREQYF. The CDR3 region has the DNA TGTGCCAGCAGTTTAGTGGACAGGGAGCAGTACTTC.

The CDR3 here is CASSPLVEQYF. CDR3 DNA sequence: TGTGCCAGCAGTCCCCTGGTCGAGCAGTACTTC. This rearrangement joins TRBV25-1 to TRBJ2-7; D call uncertain. Trimming removed 5 bases at V and 6 bases at J, with 8 bases between. There are 11 residues in the CDR3. Looked up from germline, CDR1 is MGHDK and CDR2 is SYGVNS.